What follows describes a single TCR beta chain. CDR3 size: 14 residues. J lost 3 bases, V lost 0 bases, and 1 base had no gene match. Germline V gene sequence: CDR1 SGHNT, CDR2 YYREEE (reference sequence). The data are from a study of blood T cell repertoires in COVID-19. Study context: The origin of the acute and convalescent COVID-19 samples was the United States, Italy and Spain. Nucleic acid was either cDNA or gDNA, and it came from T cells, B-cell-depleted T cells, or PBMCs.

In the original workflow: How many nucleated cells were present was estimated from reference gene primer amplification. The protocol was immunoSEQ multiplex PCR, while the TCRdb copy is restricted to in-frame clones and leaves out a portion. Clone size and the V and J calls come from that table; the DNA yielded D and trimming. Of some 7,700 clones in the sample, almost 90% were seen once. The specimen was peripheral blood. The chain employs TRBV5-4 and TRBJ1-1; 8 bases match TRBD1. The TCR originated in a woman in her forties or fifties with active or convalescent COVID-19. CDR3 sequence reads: CASSLDRGDTEAFF. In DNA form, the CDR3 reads TGTGCCAGCAGCTTGGACAGGGGGGACACTGAAGCTTTCTTT.